The entry that follows covers one TCR beta chain sequence. Which antigen it targets is not known. Base qualities are not at hand, and no much larger clone is one base apart. Sample time point, as interpreted from the label and publication: cells obtained before transplantation from donor or recipient. CD3+CD4+ and CD3+CD8+ populations were FACS-sorted from unstimulated pre-transplant donor and recipient cells taken from spleen or lymph nodes. The library was generated by the immunoSEQ multiplex PCR assay. For most patients, genomic DNA was isolated with the Qiagen DNeasy Blood and Tissue Kit and sent frozen to Adaptive Biotechnologies for TCR sequencing. For most patients, genomic DNA was subjected to high-throughput TCR-beta CDR3 sequencing by Adaptive Biotechnologies. Regarding the original processing steps: TCR sequencing data were retrieved from Adaptive's ImmunoSEQ software for more than 15 patients, whereas a few other patients were processed with MiXCR and VDJtools. To correct CD4 versus CD8 sorting errors, sequences present in both subsets at a frequency ratio below 5:1 were removed. CDR3 nucleotide sequences shared between donor and recipient were removed because their origin could not be assigned. To be classed as alloreactive, a clone needed at least 2-fold expansion over unstimulated cells and a minimum CFSE-low frequency of 0.002% (template counts) or 0.001% (read counts). Clones detected in sequenced pre-transplant spleen, lymph node, or MLR CFSE-low populations of the donor or recipient were defined as mappable. Cumulative frequency of alloreactive clones was calculated as a percentage of all sequences weighted by copy number. TCRdb limited this immuneACCESS table to in-frame rearrangements with V and J called. A share of clones is missing; checked studies link under half to unresolved V genes, and the rest is unexplained. V and J calls and clone size are as listed in that table; D and trimming were resolved from the DNA. The sample table contains tens of thousands of clones; only one count was recorded for around 87% of them. Less than 9.5% of the sample is in the top ten clones.

The sample belongs to a study of graft-versus-host responses after intestinal transplantation (dated by TCRdb to about 2021). General notes on the study: Recipients received multivisceral, liver-intestinal, or isolated intestinal transplants. Every recipient was given anti-thymocyte globulin induction, then maintenance tacrolimus and steroids for roughly 3 years. Graft-versus-host and host-versus-graft alloreactive T cell clones were tracked in the graft, circulation and bone marrow after intestinal transplantation using bulk TCR-beta CDR3 sequencing. Alloreactive clones were identified by sequencing pre-transplant mixed lymphocyte reaction products and comparing them with unstimulated pre-transplant donor and recipient T cells. The cohort enrolled 20 to 30 intestinal transplant recipients, one of whom was a retransplant, and a few patients without pretransplant specimens were excluded. Donor T cell macrochimerism was defined as a peak of at least 4% donor T cells among recipient peripheral blood mononuclear cells. Rather than going through the commercial service, samples from three later patients were sequenced in-house on an Illumina MiSeq and processed with MiXCR. Overall study results and their limits: GvH clones turned up in recipient bone marrow, with some appearing earlier in ileal mucosa or blood, a pattern consistent with an intestinal mucosal origin. In patients with donor T cell macrochimerism, the allografts had high GvH to HvG T cell clonal ratios. Conclusions were limited by the relatively low number and heterogeneity of intestinal transplant patients. Peak levels of circulating GvH clones were associated with declines in HvG clones early after transplant.

Specimen: unstimulated CD8+ T cells sorted from spleen or lymph node cells, collected before transplant. The receptor was isolated from a human donor who was the organ donor for an intestinal transplant.

The CDR3 amino acid sequence is: CASTFAGTSYNSPLHF. DNA sequence: TGTGCCAGCACCTTCGCCGGGACATCCTATAATTCACCCCTCCACTTT. The rearranged segments are TRBV28 and TRBJ1-6; the D gene is perhaps TRBD1, on 6 matching bases. V lost 7 bases and J lost 1 base; the stretch between them is 14 bases long. The CDR3 contains 16 residues, cysteine and phenylalanine counted. CDR3 DNA only is kept here, 48 bases in frame from base 1. The CDR1 and CDR2 encoded by the germline V gene are MDHEN and SYDVKM.